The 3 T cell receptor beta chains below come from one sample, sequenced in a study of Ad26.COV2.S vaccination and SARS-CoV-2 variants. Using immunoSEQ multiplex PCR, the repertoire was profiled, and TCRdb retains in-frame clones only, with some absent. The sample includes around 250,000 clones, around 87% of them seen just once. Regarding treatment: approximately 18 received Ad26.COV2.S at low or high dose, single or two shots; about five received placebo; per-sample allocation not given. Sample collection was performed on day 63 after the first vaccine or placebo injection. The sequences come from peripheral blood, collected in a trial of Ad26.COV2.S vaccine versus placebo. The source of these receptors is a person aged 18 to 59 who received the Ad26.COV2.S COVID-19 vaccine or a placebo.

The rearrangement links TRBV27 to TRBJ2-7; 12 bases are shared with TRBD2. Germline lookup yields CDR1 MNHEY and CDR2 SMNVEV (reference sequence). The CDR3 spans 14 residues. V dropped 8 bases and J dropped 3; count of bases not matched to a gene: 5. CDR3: CASRPTSGSYEQYF. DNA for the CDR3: TGTGCCAGCCGCCCGACTAGCGGGAGCTACGAGCAGTACTTC.

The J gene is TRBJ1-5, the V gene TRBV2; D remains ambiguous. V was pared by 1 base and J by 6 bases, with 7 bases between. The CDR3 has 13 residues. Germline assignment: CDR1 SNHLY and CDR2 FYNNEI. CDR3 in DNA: TGTGCCAGCAGTGAAGGTTCTGCTCAGCCCCAGCATTTT. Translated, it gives CASSEGSAQPQHF.

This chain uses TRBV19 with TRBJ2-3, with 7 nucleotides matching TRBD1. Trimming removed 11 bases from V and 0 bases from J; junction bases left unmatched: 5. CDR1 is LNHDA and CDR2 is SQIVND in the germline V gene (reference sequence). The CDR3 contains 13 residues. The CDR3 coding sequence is TGTGCCGCGGCACAGGGGAGCACAGATACGCAGTATTTT. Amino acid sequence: CAAAQGSTDTQYF.